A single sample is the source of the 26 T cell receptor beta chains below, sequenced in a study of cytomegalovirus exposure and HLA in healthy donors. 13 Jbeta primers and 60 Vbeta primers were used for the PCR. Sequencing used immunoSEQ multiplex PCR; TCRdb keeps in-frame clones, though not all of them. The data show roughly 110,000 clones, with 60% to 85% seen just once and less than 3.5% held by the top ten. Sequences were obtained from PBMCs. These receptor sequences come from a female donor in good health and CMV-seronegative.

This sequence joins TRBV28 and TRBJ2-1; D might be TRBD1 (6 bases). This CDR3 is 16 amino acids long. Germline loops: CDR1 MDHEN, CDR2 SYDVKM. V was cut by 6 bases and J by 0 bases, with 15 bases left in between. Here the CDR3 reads CASSTVRGSSYNEQFF. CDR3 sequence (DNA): TGTGCCAGCAGCACCGTCAGGGGAAGCTCCTACAATGAGCAGTTCTTC.

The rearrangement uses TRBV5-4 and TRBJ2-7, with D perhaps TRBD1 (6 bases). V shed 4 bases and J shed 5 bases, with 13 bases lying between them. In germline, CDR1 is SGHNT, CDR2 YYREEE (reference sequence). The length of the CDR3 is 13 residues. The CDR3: CASSPDSLDEQYF. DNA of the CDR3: TGTGCCAGCAGCCCGGACAGTCTGGACGAGCAGTACTTC.

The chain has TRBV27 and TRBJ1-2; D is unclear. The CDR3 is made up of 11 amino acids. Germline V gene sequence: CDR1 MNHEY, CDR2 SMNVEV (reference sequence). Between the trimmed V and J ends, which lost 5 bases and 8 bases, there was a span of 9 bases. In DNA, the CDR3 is TGTGCCAGCAGTGGAGGTCAAGGCTACACCTTC. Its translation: CASSGGQGYTF.

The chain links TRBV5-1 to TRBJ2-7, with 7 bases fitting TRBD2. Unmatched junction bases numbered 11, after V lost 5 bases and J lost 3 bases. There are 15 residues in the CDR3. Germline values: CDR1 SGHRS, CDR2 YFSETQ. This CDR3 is CASRRNRGVDYEQYF. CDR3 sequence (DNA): TGCGCCAGCAGGCGAAATCGGGGGGTTGACTACGAGCAGTACTTC. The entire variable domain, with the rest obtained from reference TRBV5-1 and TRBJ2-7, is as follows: KAGVTQTPRYLIKTRGQQVTLSCSPISGHRSVSWYQQTPGQGLQFLFEYFSETQRNKGNFPGRFSGRQFSNSRSEMNVSTLELGDSALYLCASRRNRGVDYEQYFGPGTRLTVT.

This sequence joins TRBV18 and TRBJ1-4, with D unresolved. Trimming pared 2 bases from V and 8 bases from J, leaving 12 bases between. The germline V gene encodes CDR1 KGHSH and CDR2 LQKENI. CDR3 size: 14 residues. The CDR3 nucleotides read TGTGCCAGCTCACCAGGAATACCGAGGGAAAAACTGTTTTTT. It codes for CASSPGIPREKLFF.

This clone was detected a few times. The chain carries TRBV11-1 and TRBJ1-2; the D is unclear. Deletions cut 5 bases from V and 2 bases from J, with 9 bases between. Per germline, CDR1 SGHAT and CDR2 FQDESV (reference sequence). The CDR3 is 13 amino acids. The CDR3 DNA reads TGTGCCAGCAGCCCAACAGCAAACTATGGCTACACCTTC. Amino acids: CASSPTANYGYTF.

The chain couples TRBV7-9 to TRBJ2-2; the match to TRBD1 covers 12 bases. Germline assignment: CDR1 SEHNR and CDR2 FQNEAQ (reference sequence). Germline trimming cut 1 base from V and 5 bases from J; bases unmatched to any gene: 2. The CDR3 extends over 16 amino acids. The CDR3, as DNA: TGTGCCAGCAGCTTAGAGGGACAGGGGGCGACCGGGGAGCTGTTTTTT. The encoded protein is CASSLEGQGATGELFF.

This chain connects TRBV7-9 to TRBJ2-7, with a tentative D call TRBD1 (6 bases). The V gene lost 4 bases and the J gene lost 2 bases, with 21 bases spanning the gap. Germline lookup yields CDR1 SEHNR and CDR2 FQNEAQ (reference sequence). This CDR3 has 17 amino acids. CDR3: CASSSTSSGHHAYEQYF. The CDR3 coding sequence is TGTGCCAGCAGCTCAACCTCGTCGGGACATCATGCCTACGAGCAGTACTTC.

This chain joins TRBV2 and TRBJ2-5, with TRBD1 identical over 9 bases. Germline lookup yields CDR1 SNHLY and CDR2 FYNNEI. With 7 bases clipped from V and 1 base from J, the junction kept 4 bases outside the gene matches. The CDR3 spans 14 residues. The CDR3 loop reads CASKGQGGQETQYF. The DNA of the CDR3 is TGTGCCAGCAAGGGACAGGGAGGCCAAGAGACCCAGTACTTC.

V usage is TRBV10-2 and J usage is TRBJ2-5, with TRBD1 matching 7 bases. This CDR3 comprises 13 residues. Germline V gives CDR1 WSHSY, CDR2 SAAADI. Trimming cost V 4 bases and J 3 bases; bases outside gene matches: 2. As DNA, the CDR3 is TGCGCCAGCAGTGTCAGGGGGAAAGAGACCCAGTACTTC. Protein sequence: CASSVRGKETQYF.

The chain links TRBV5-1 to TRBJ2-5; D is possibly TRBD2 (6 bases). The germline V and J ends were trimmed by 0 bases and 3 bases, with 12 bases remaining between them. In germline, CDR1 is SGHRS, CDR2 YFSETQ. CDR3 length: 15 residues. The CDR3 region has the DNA TGCGCCAGCAGCTTGGCCCTCCCTAGCGAAGAGACCCAGTACTTC. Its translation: CASSLALPSEETQYF.

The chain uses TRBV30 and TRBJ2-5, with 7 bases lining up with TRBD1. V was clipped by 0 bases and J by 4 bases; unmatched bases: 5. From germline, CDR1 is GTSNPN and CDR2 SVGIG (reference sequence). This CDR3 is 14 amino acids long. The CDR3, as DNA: TGTGCCTGGAGTGTCGGGCAGGGGGTAGAGACCCAGTACTTC. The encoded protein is CAWSVGQGVETQYF. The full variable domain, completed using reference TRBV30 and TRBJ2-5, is SQTIHQWPATLVQPVGSPLSLECTVEGTSNPNLYWYRQAAGRGLQLLFYSVGIGQISSEVPQNLSASRPQDRQFILSSKKLLLSDSGFYLCAWSVGQGVETQYFGPGTRLLVL.

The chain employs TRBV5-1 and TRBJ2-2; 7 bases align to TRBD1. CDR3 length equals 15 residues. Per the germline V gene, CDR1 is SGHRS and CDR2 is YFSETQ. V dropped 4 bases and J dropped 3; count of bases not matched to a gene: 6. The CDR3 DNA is TGCGCCAGCAGCGGAGAGACAGGGTACACCGGGGAGCTGTTTTTT. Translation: CASSGETGYTGELFF.

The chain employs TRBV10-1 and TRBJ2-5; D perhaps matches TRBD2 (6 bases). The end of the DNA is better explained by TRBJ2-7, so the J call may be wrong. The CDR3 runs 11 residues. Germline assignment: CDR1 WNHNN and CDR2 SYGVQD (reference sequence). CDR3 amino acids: CASSTGDEQYF. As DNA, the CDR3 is TGCGCCAGCAGTACGGGGGACGAGCAGTACTTC.

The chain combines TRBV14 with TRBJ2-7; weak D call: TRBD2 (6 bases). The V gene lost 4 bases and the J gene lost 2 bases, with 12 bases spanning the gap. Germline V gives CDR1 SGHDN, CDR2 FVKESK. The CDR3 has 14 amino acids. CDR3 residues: CASSRVGGPYEQYF. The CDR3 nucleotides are TGTGCCAGCAGCCGCGTGGGGGGTCCCTACGAGCAGTACTTC.

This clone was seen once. The DNA for the CDR3 is TGTGCCAGCAGCTTAGGTGCTAGCGGGGGAGTCACAGATACGCAGTATTTT. Translated, it gives CASSLGASGGVTDTQYF. The chain links TRBV7-9 to TRBJ2-3, with 10 bases matching TRBD2. CDR3 length equals 17 residues. The V gene's germline CDR1 is SEHNR and CDR2 FQNEAQ (reference sequence). With 1 base clipped from V and 2 bases from J, the junction kept 6 bases outside the gene matches.

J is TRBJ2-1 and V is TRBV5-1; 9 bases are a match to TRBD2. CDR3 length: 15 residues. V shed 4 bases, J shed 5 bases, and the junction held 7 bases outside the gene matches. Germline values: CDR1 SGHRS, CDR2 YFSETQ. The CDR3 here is CASSQQRGANNEQFF. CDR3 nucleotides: TGCGCCAGCAGCCAGCAGCGGGGGGCTAACAATGAGCAGTTCTTC.

CDR3 sequence reads: CAWSRVVESEQFF. The CDR3 nucleotides are TGTGCCTGGTCCAGGGTAGTAGAAAGTGAGCAGTTCTTC. The chain employs TRBV30 and TRBJ2-1; D perhaps matches TRBD1 (5 bases). V was shortened by 5 bases and J by 9 bases, with 17 bases between the two germline ends. CDR3 length: 13 amino acids. CDR1 GTSNPN and CDR2 SVGIG come from the germline V gene (reference sequence). The variable domain in full, with the rest retrieved from reference TRBV30 and TRBJ2-1, is SQTIHQWPATLVQPVGSPLSLECTVEGTSNPNLYWYRQAAGRGLQLLFYSVGIGQISSEVPQNLSASRPQDRQFILSSKKLLLSDSGFYLCAWSRVVESEQFFGPGTRLTVL.

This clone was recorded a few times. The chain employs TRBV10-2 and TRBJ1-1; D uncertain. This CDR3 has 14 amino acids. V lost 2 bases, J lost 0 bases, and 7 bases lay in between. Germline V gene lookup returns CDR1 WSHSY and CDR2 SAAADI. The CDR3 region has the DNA TGCGCCAGCAGTGAGGTCACAATGAACACTGAAGCTTTCTTT. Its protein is CASSEVTMNTEAFF.

CDR3 residues: CASSESGNSPLHF. The CDR3 nucleotides read TGTGCCAGCAGTGAATCGGGAAATTCACCCCTCCACTTT. The chain has TRBV6-1 and TRBJ1-6; D gene unclear. V was trimmed by 2 bases and J by 7 bases, leaving 6 bases between them. The CDR3 contains 13 residues. The V gene's germline CDR1 is MNHNS and CDR2 SASEGT.

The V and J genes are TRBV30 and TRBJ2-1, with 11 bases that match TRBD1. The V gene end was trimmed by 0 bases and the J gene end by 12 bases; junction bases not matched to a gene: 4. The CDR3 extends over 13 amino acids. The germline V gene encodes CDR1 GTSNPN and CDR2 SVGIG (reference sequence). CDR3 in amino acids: CAWSVGQGAVQFF. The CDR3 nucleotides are TGTGCCTGGAGTGTCGGACAGGGGGCCGTGCAGTTCTTC.

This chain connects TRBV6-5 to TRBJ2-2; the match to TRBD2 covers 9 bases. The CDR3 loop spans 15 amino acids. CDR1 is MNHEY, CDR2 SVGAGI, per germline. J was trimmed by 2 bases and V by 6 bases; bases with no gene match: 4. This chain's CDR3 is CASRVAGANTGELFF. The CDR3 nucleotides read TGTGCCAGCAGGGTAGCGGGGGCTAACACCGGGGAGCTGTTTTTT.

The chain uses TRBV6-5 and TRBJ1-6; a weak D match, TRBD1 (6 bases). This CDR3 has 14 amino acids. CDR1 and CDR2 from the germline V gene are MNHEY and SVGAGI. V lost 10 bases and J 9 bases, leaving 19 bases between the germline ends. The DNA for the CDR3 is TGTGCCATACAGTACAGGGAAGATCGTTCACCCCTCCACTTT. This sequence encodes CAIQYREDRSPLHF.

The CDR3 DNA is TGCGCCAGCAGCCTCCAGGCTAGCGGGGGACGGCAAGAGACCCAGTACTTC. Amino acid sequence: CASSLQASGGRQETQYF. The chain is built from TRBV5-1 and TRBJ2-5, with 10 bases lining up with TRBD2. The CDR3 contains 17 residues. J lost 2 bases, V lost 4 bases, and 11 bases had no gene match. Germline assignment: CDR1 SGHRS and CDR2 YFSETQ.

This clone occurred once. The CDR3 loop reads CASSKQGDYGYTF. CDR3 in DNA: TGTGCCAGCAGCAAACAGGGAGACTATGGCTACACCTTC. The gene calls are TRBV5-5 and TRBJ1-2, with D tentatively TRBD1 (6 bases). Trimming took 4 bases from V and 3 from J, leaving 10 bases between them. This CDR3 has 13 residues. Germline loops: CDR1 SGHKS, CDR2 YYEKEE (reference sequence). Together with reference TRBV5-5 and TRBJ1-2, the CDR3 gives the full variable domain: DAGVTQSPTHLIKTRGQQVTLRCSPISGHKSVSWYQQVLGQGPQFIFQYYEKEERGRGNFPDRFSARQFPNYSSELNVNALLLGDSALYLCASSKQGDYGYTFGSGTRLTVV.

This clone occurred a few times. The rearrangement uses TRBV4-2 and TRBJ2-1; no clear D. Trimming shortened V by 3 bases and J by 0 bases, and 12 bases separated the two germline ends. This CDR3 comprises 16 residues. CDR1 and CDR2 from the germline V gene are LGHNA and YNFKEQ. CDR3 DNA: TGTGCCAGCAGCCAGGCAGGTTTCCCCTCCTACAATGAGCAGTTCTTC. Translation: CASSQAGFPSYNEQFF.